The 25 T cell receptor beta chains below come from one sample, sequenced in a study of T cell changes during pregnancy in multiple sclerosis. Data came from immunoSEQ multiplex PCR; TCRdb stores just in-frame clones and leaves some out. This sample has 89,000 or so clones; about 91% occur once, and the top ten carry approximately 3.3%. The starting material was PBMCs, obtained in the first trimester of pregnancy. These receptor sequences come from a female donor in good health, serving as a control in a pregnancy study. Some clones in this sample may be carry-over from other donors' samples.

This chain uses TRBV28 with TRBJ2-7; maybe TRBD1 (5 bases). The CDR3 covers 15 residues. Germline V gene lookup returns CDR1 MDHEN and CDR2 SYDVKM. Trimming removed 5 bases at V and 3 bases at J, with 17 bases between. This CDR3 reads CASSPTRQPLYEQYF. The CDR3 region has the DNA TGTGCCAGCAGTCCCACCCGACAGCCTCTCTACGAGCAGTACTTC.

The chain uses TRBV7-2 and TRBJ1-2, with D perhaps TRBD1 (6 bases). The CDR3 consists of 15 residues. V lost 5 bases and J lost 8, with 21 bases in between. Germline-derived CDR1 and CDR2 are SGHTA and FQGNSA. The CDR3 DNA is TGTGCCAGCAGCGCCCGGTGGGGGGCGGGAGAGGGCTACACCTTC. Protein product: CASSARWGAGEGYTF.

The genes are TRBV7-8 and TRBJ2-5, with D perhaps matching TRBD1 (5 bases). The CDR3 totals 16 residues. The ends were cut back, 1 base at V and 1 base at J, with 13 bases in the middle. Per the germline V gene, CDR1 is SGHVS and CDR2 is FQNEAQ. CDR3 nucleotides: TGTGCCAGCAGCTTAGGGGTGGGGCCCCCCCAAGAGACCCAGTACTTC. Translated, it gives CASSLGVGPPQETQYF.

CDR3 bases: TGTGCCAGCAGCTTAACGGGTGTCGACATTCAGTACTTC. The encoded protein is CASSLTGVDIQYF. The chain employs TRBV7-9 and TRBJ2-4; D gene uncertain. The CDR3 contains 13 residues. The V gene lost 2 bases and the J gene lost 8 bases, with 10 bases spanning the gap. Germline assignment: CDR1 SEHNR and CDR2 FQNEAQ (reference sequence).

The chain carries TRBV20-1 and TRBJ2-3; D gene uncertain. This CDR3 spans 11 amino acids. V dropped 6 bases and J dropped 1 base, with 5 bases sitting between them. The germline V gene encodes CDR1 DFQATT and CDR2 SNEGSKA (reference sequence). CDR3 amino acids: CSARRTDTQYF. The DNA of the CDR3 is TGCAGTGCCAGGCGCACAGATACGCAGTATTTT.

There are a few counts of this clone. CDR3 sequence reads: CASSQSDDRNTEAFF. In nucleotides, the CDR3 is TGTGCCAGCAGCCAATCAGACGACAGGAACACTGAAGCTTTCTTT. The rearrangement links TRBV4-2 to TRBJ1-1; D is perhaps TRBD1 (5 bases). The CDR3 has 15 amino acids. V gave up 2 bases and J gave up 1 base, with 11 bases separating them. Germline CDR1 LGHNA, CDR2 YNFKEQ.

The chain carries TRBV28 and TRBJ2-7; 7 bases agree with TRBD1. V lost 6 bases to trimming and J lost 7 bases; unmatched junction nucleotides: 9. The CDR3 extends over 13 amino acids. The germline CDR1 and CDR2 sequences are MDHEN and SYDVKM. CDR3 DNA: TGTGCCAGCAGGCCTAGGGGGCCCCTAGAGCAGTACTTC. Translating gives CASRPRGPLEQYF.

This clone was counted a single time. J is TRBJ2-3 and V is TRBV7-9; 9 nucleotides line up with TRBD1. The CDR3 is 15 amino acids. The V segment lost 4 bases and the J segment 5 bases; nucleotides outside the gene matches: 7. Germline assignment: CDR1 SEHNR and CDR2 FQNEAQ (reference sequence). The CDR3 loop reads CASSSPDRGEDTQYF. The CDR3 bases are TGTGCCAGCAGCTCACCGGACAGGGGTGAAGATACGCAGTATTTT.

The chain has TRBV19 and TRBJ2-5, with D possibly matching TRBD1 (5 bases). The CDR3 is made up of 14 amino acids. Germline assignment: CDR1 LNHDA and CDR2 SQIVND (reference sequence). V lost 6 bases, J lost 1 base, and 12 bases lay in between. The CDR3 region is CASRAGSGQETQYF. CDR3 in DNA: TGTGCCAGTAGAGCAGGGTCTGGCCAAGAGACCCAGTACTTC.

The chain links TRBV18 to TRBJ1-5; the D gene is possibly TRBD1 (6 bases). Trimming stripped 3 bases from V and 4 bases from J, with 10 bases between. The CDR3 sequence is 14 residues long. Germline V gene sequence: CDR1 KGHSH, CDR2 LQKENI. CDR3 sequence: CASSPDRANQPQHF. Written as DNA, the CDR3 is TGTGCCAGCTCACCGGACAGAGCAAATCAGCCCCAGCATTTT.

This chain uses TRBV19 with TRBJ2-1; the D is unclear. Germline CDR1 LNHDA, CDR2 SQIVND (reference sequence). Deletions cut 6 bases from V and 5 bases from J, with 14 bases between. CDR3 length: 14 amino acids. CDR3 sequence reads: CASSDDFLNNEQFF. DNA of the CDR3: TGTGCCAGTAGCGACGACTTTCTCAACAATGAGCAGTTCTTC. The variable domain in full, with the rest retrieved from reference TRBV19 and TRBJ2-1, is DGGITQSPKYLFRKEGQNVTLSCEQNLNHDAMYWYRQDPGQGLRLIYYSQIVNDFQKGDIAEGYSVSREKKESFPLTVTSAQKNPTAFYLCASSDDFLNNEQFFGPGTRLTVL.

The chain has TRBV11-2 and TRBJ1-1, with 7 positions matching TRBD1. Germline V lookup: CDR1 SGHAT, CDR2 FQNNGV. The CDR3 runs to 14 residues. V dropped 4 bases and J dropped 1; count of bases not matched to a gene: 3. The CDR3 nucleotides read TGTGCCAGCAGCTCCGGGACAGCGAACACTGAAGCTTTCTTT. Protein product: CASSSGTANTEAFF.

This clone was seen repeatedly, ten times or more. The chain couples TRBV6-4 to TRBJ2-3; 8 bases are shared with TRBD2. Germline V gives CDR1 MRHNA, CDR2 SNTAGT. CDR3 length: 14 residues. V gave up 3 bases and J gave up 1 base; unmatched junction bases: 0. The CDR3 region is CASSERGGTDTQYF. The CDR3 DNA reads as TGTGCCAGCAGTGAGCGGGGGGGCACAGATACGCAGTATTTT.

The V and J genes are TRBV5-1 and TRBJ2-7, with D perhaps matching TRBD2 (5 bases). Looked up from germline, CDR1 is SGHRS and CDR2 is YFSETQ. The CDR3 is 14 residues long. V was trimmed by 0 bases and J by 6 bases, leaving 13 bases between them. Written as DNA, the CDR3 is TGCGCCAGCAGCTTGGCCAGGTCAGGACTCGAGCAGTACTTC. It is translated as CASSLARSGLEQYF.

The rearrangement uses TRBV5-8 and TRBJ2-7, with a weak D call TRBD2 (5 bases). Germline V gene sequence: CDR1 SGHTS, CDR2 YDEGEE. The V end lost 4 bases, the J end lost 4 bases, and 9 bases lay between the germline ends. The CDR3 sequence is 12 residues long. The CDR3, as DNA: TGTGCCAGCAGCCCATCGGGGTACGAGCAGTACTTC. The encoded protein is CASSPSGYEQYF.

This clone was counted between two and nine times. The DNA for the CDR3 is TGTGCCAGCTCACCGGGGAGGTTTGAGGCTTTCTTT. Protein product: CASSPGRFEAFF. The chain uses TRBV18 and TRBJ1-1, with D uncertain. The germline V gene encodes CDR1 KGHSH and CDR2 LQKENI. The CDR3 is 12 residues long. V was cut by 3 bases and J by 11 bases, with 13 bases left in between.

V and J are TRBV5-6 and TRBJ1-3; D perhaps matches TRBD1 (5 bases). Trimming removed 1 base from V and 0 bases from J, with 11 bases in between. The germline gives CDR1 SGHDT, CDR2 YYEEEE. The CDR3 covers 16 residues. CDR3 residues: CASSLTRANSGNTIYF. The CDR3 nucleotides are TGTGCCAGCAGCTTGACCAGGGCGAACTCTGGAAACACCATATATTTT.

V usage is TRBV30 and J usage is TRBJ2-7; tentative D call: TRBD1 (5 bases). V was shortened by 5 bases and J by 0 bases, with 11 bases between the two germline ends. This CDR3 is 13 amino acids long. Germline V CDR1 and CDR2: GTSNPN, SVGIG (reference sequence). CDR3: CAWRQGGSYEQYF. The CDR3 nucleotides read TGTGCCTGGCGCCAGGGCGGCTCCTACGAGCAGTACTTC.

The chain couples TRBV18 to TRBJ1-1; perhaps TRBD1 as D (6 bases). The CDR3 runs to 18 residues. V was clipped by 0 bases and J by 2 bases, with 19 bases between them. Germline V gene sequence: CDR1 KGHSH, CDR2 LQKENI. The CDR3 coding sequence is TGTGCCAGCTCACCACCGGTCCCCCTAACAGGGTTTAACACTGAAGCTTTCTTT. Translated: CASSPPVPLTGFNTEAFF.

The chain carries TRBV4-2 and TRBJ2-1, with D possibly being TRBD2 (6 bases). The CDR3 sequence is 17 residues long. The V end was cut by 3 bases, the J end by 3 bases, with 18 bases between. Germline assignment: CDR1 LGHNA and CDR2 YNFKEQ. CDR3 coding DNA: TGTGCCAGCAGCCACACCCTTAGGAGGGAGAACTACAATGAGCAGTTCTTC. Its protein is CASSHTLRRENYNEQFF.

This chain uses TRBV9 with TRBJ2-1, with 9 nucleotides matching TRBD2. Germline-derived CDR1 and CDR2 are SGDLS and YYNGEE. Losses at the gene ends were 4 bases for V and 7 bases for J; bases not matched to a gene: 9. The CDR3 sequence is 15 residues long. The CDR3 bases are TGTGCCAGCAGCCTTCTGGGCGGGGGGGCAAATGAGCAGTTCTTC. Translated, it gives CASSLLGGGANEQFF.

V usage is TRBV7-2 and J usage is TRBJ2-5; D call uncertain. The CDR3 consists of 12 residues. Trimming removed 6 bases at V and 2 bases at J, with 7 bases between. CDR1 and CDR2 from the germline V gene are SGHTA and FQGNSA. CDR3 loop: CASSQFQETQYF. The CDR3, as DNA: TGTGCCAGCAGTCAATTTCAAGAGACCCAGTACTTC.

The chain couples TRBV23-1 to TRBJ1-5; D is undetermined. TRBV23-1 is marked as an open reading frame, function uncertain. V lost 2 bases and J 4 bases, leaving 12 bases between the germline ends. CDR3 length equals 15 residues. The CDR3 spells CASSQLPLLNQPQHF. The CDR3 coding sequence is TGCGCCAGCAGTCAACTCCCCCTACTGAATCAGCCCCAGCATTTT.

The J gene is TRBJ2-3, the V gene TRBV6-5, with D tentatively TRBD1 (5 bases). Germline V lookup: CDR1 MNHEY, CDR2 SVGAGI. The CDR3 is 15 amino acids. The V gene lost 7 bases and the J gene lost 2 bases, with 16 bases spanning the gap. The CDR3 DNA is TGTGCCAGCACCGAGTGGGGCACACTCACAGATACGCAGTATTTT. Encoded protein: CASTEWGTLTDTQYF.

The V call is TRBV7-9, the J call TRBJ1-2, with TRBD1 matching 7 bases. The V gene end was trimmed by 1 base and the J gene end by 8 bases; junction bases not matched to a gene: 7. CDR3 length: 14 amino acids. Germline loops: CDR1 SEHNR, CDR2 FQNEAQ (reference sequence). This chain's CDR3 is CASSLGGGVRGYTF. The CDR3 DNA reads as TGTGCCAGCAGCTTAGGAGGGGGCGTTCGAGGCTACACCTTC.